This TCR beta chain was captured by sequencing in a study of beta chain features in type 1 diabetes. Study-wide background: Cells sorted and examined across all samples totaled roughly 100,000,000. Study outcomes and limitations: cDNA-based reads could over-represent cells with high TCR expression.

The investigators reverse transcribed all of the isolated RNA, so they sequenced expressed TCRB transcripts. Stem cell-like memory T cell samples averaged roughly 970,000 reads. Produced via immunoSEQ multiplex PCR; TCRdb's table is partial and in-frame only. The sample consists of under 45,000 clones, roughly 45% of them appearing once. The CDR3 has 13 amino acids. The germline V gene encodes CDR1 MDHEN and CDR2 SYDVKM. This clone has just a few counts. Antigen specificity is unknown. This TCR derives from a woman in her 30s in good health. The specimen was stem cell memory CD4+ T cells from blood. V usage is TRBV28 and J usage is TRBJ2-7; 8 bases agree with TRBD2. CDR3 sequence reads: CAGSAGVSYEQYF. The CDR3 DNA follows: TGTGCGGGATCAGCGGGAGTCAGCTACGAGCAGTACTTC. The full variable domain, with the rest looked up from reference TRBV28 and TRBJ2-7, is DVKVTQSSRYLVKRTGEKVFLECVQDMDHENMFWYRQDPGLGLRLIYFSYDVKMKEKGDIPEGYSVSREKKERFSLILESASTNQTSMYLCAGSAGVSYEQYFGPGTRLTVT.